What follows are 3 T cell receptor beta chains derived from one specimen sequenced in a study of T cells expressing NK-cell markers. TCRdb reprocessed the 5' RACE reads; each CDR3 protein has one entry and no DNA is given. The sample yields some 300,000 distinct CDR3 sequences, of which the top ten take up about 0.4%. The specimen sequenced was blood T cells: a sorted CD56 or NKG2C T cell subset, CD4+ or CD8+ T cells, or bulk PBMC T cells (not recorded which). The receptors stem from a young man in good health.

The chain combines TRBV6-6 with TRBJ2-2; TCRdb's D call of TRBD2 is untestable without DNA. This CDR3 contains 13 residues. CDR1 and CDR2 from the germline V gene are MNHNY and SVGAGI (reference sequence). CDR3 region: CASPSTETGELFF.

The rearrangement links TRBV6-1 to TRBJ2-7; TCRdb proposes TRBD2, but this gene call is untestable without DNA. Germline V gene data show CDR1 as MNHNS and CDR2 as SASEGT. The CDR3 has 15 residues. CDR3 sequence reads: CASTQGLAGRDEQYF.

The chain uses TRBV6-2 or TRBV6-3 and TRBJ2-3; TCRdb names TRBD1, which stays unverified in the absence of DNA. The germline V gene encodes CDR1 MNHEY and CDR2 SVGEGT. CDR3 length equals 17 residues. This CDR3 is CASSPSDGGPSTDTQYF.